This entry lists 31 T cell receptor beta chains sequenced from one sample in a study of blood T cell repertoires in COVID-19. Repertoires were generated with immunoSEQ multiplex PCR, while TCRdb's copy carries only in-frame clones and drops some. This table holds 85,000 to 100,000 clones, less than 85% found once. Sequencing input: peripheral blood. The receptors shown here come from a woman aged 60 to 75 with acute or convalescent COVID-19.

The gene calls are TRBV7-2 and TRBJ2-5, with D perhaps matching TRBD1 (5 bases). Germline CDR1 and CDR2: SGHTA and FQGNSA. Between the trimmed V and J ends, which lost 0 bases and 3 bases, there was a span of 11 bases. The CDR3 is 15 amino acids. The CDR3 DNA reads as TGTGCCAGCAGCTTAGCGATAGACAGAAAAGAGACCCAGTACTTC. Protein product: CASSLAIDRKETQYF. The whole variable domain, filled in from reference TRBV7-2 and TRBJ2-5, reads GAGVSQSPSNKVTEKGKDVELRCDPISGHTALYWYRQSLGQGLEFLIYFQGNSAPDKSGLPSDRFSAERTGGSVSTLTIQRTQQEDSAVYLCASSLAIDRKETQYFGPGTRLLVL.

This clone turned up a few times. The CDR3 reads CASSPEYGAVYEQYF. CDR3 nucleotides: TGTGCCAGCAGCCCCGAGTATGGGGCGGTCTACGAGCAGTACTTC. The rearrangement links TRBV7-3 to TRBJ2-7, with a weak D call TRBD1 (5 bases). CDR3 size: 15 residues. Germline CDR1 and CDR2: SGHTA and FQGTGA. Trimming removed 5 bases at V and 3 bases at J, with 17 bases between.

This clone came up once. The V call is TRBV5-4, the J call TRBJ2-3; 8 nucleotides align to TRBD2. Germline V gene data show CDR1 as SGHNT and CDR2 as YYREEE (reference sequence). The V segment lost 2 bases and the J segment 0 bases; nucleotides outside the gene matches: 8. This CDR3 is 17 amino acids long. The CDR3 protein is CASSLPLAGLSTDTQYF. CDR3 nucleotides: TGTGCCAGCAGCTTACCCCTAGCGGGCCTGAGCACAGATACGCAGTATTTT.

The V and J genes are TRBV3-1 (or the pseudogene TRBV3-2) and TRBJ1-2; D ambiguous. Between the trimmed V and J ends, which lost 1 base and 2 bases, there was a span of 8 bases. The CDR3 runs 14 residues. Germline CDR1 and CDR2: LGHDT and YNNKEL (reference sequence). CDR3 protein: CASSQANRNYGYTF. In DNA form, the CDR3 reads TGTGCCAGCAGCCAAGCGAACAGAAACTATGGCTACACCTTC.

This chain joins TRBV3-1 (or the pseudogene TRBV3-2) and TRBJ1-5; D unresolved. The CDR3 extends over 12 amino acids. Germline CDR1 reads LGHDT; CDR2 reads YNNKEL (reference sequence). V dropped 4 bases and J dropped 4 bases, with 5 bases sitting between them. The CDR3 nucleotides are TGTGCCAGCAGCCTCTATAATCAGCCCCAGCATTTT. This gives the protein CASSLYNQPQHF.

The chain combines TRBV6-6 with TRBJ1-3, with a tentative D call TRBD1 (6 bases). Germline loops: CDR1 MNHNY, CDR2 SVGAGI (reference sequence). V dropped 5 bases and J dropped 4 bases, with 15 bases sitting between them. The CDR3 length is 15 residues. CDR3 nucleotides: TGTGCCAGCAGTCTACCAGGACAGCTCGGAAACACCATATATTTT. This translates into CASSLPGQLGNTIYF.

This clone came up once. The chain couples TRBV5-1 to TRBJ1-2; no definite D call. Germline V gene data show CDR1 as SGHRS and CDR2 as YFSETQ. The CDR3 covers 13 residues. V was pared by 0 bases and J by 7 bases, with 10 bases between. The CDR3 DNA is TGCGCCAGCAGCTTGGCGGGGTACAGTGGCTACACCTTC. Encoded protein: CASSLAGYSGYTF. The full variable domain, rest sourced from reference TRBV5-1 and TRBJ1-2, is KAGVTQTPRYLIKTRGQQVTLSCSPISGHRSVSWYQQTPGQGLQFLFEYFSETQRNKGNFPGRFSGRQFSNSRSEMNVSTLELGDSALYLCASSLAGYSGYTFGSGTRLTVV.

The chain combines TRBV29-1 with TRBJ2-5, with 8 positions matching TRBD1. Germline V CDR1 and CDR2: SQVTM, ANQGSEA. Trimming took 6 bases from V and 5 from J; bases not matched to a gene: 2. The CDR3 sequence is 11 residues long. The CDR3 DNA sequence: TGCAGCGTGACAGGGGTGGAGACCCAGTACTTC. This gives the protein CSVTGVETQYF.

This clone has a handful of counts. This chain connects TRBV7-2 to TRBJ2-1; 7 positions match TRBD1. The junction had 9 bases not matched to a gene; V was cut back by 4 bases and J by 6 bases. CDR1 is SGHTA and CDR2 is FQGNSA in the germline V gene. The CDR3 length is 15 residues. CDR3 bases: TGTGCCAGCAGCTCACCGGGACAGTTGAGCAATGAGCAGTTCTTC. Protein sequence: CASSSPGQLSNEQFF.

This chain links TRBV11-2 with TRBJ1-3; 8 bases map to TRBD1. From germline, CDR1 is SGHAT and CDR2 FQNNGV. CDR3 length: 14 amino acids. V lost 5 bases to trimming and J lost 4 bases; unmatched junction nucleotides: 4. The DNA of the CDR3 is TGTGCCAGCAGCACACAGGGGGGAGGAAACACCATATATTTT. Protein: CASSTQGGGNTIYF.

The gene calls are TRBV6-2 or TRBV6-3 and TRBJ1-5; D gene uncertain. The CDR3 runs 14 residues. V dropped 0 bases and J dropped 1 base, with 4 bases sitting between them. Germline CDR1 reads MNHEY; CDR2 reads SVGEGT. CDR3 in amino acids: CASSYSLSNQPQHF. The CDR3 DNA follows: TGTGCCAGCAGTTACTCCCTCAGCAATCAGCCCCAGCATTTT.

The chain links TRBV12-3 or TRBV12-4 to TRBJ1-5, with D maybe TRBD1 (5 bases). Trimming stripped 8 bases from V and 3 bases from J, with 11 bases between. The CDR3 contains 13 residues. CDR3 protein: CASAGGVNQPQHF. In DNA, the CDR3 is TGTGCCAGCGCAGGAGGGGTCAATCAGCCCCAGCATTTT.

This chain uses TRBV11-3 with TRBJ2-1, with 9 bases lining up with TRBD1. CDR3 length: 16 amino acids. Germline V gene data show CDR1 as SGHNT and CDR2 as YENEEA. Unmatched junction bases numbered 14, after V lost 5 bases and J lost 9 bases. CDR3 residues: CASSINGGQGISEQFF. The CDR3 coding sequence is TGTGCCAGCAGCATCAACGGGGGACAGGGAATTTCTGAGCAGTTCTTC.

This clone was found once. This chain connects TRBV29-1 to TRBJ1-6; 7 nucleotides align to TRBD1. Unmatched junction bases numbered 12, after V lost 7 bases and J lost 9 bases. The CDR3 has 14 residues. Germline loops: CDR1 SQVTM, CDR2 ANQGSEA. CDR3 sequence: CSARQGPLGSPLHF. The CDR3 DNA reads TGCAGCGCCCGACAGGGCCCATTAGGTTCACCCCTCCACTTT. The entire variable domain, with the rest obtained from reference TRBV29-1 and TRBJ1-6, is as follows: SAVISQKPSRDICQRGTSLTIQCQVDSQVTMMFWYRQQPGQSLTLIATANQGSEATYESGFVIDKFPISRPNLTFSTLTVSNMSPEDSSIYLCSARQGPLGSPLHFGNGTRLTVT.

The chain recombines TRBV19 with TRBJ2-1; 12 nucleotides match TRBD2. This CDR3 contains 17 residues. With 3 bases clipped from V and 7 bases from J, the junction kept 10 bases outside the gene matches. CDR1 LNHDA and CDR2 SQIVND come from the germline V gene (reference sequence). The CDR3 DNA reads as TGTGCCAGTAGTATCTCCCCCACTAGCGGGGGGAGGAATGAGCAGTTCTTC. This sequence encodes CASSISPTSGGRNEQFF.

This clone occurred once. The gene calls are TRBV4-1 and TRBJ2-5; TRBD2 matches at 13 bases. Germline lookup yields CDR1 MGHRA and CDR2 YSYEKL. The CDR3 consists of 17 residues. Unmatched junction bases numbered 3, after V lost 0 bases and J lost 2 bases. The CDR3 here is CASSQDLLAGGQETQYF. In DNA form, the CDR3 reads TGCGCCAGCAGCCAAGATCTACTAGCGGGGGGGCAAGAGACCCAGTACTTC.

The V gene is TRBV30, the J gene TRBJ2-7; D is perhaps TRBD1 (5 bases). Germline CDR1 and CDR2: GTSNPN and SVGIG (reference sequence). Trimming pared 0 bases from V and 9 bases from J, leaving 21 bases between. The CDR3 loop spans 15 amino acids. CDR3 amino acids: CAWSVVLSRQGGQYF. The CDR3 region has the DNA TGTGCCTGGAGTGTAGTCCTTTCGAGGCAGGGCGGGCAGTACTTC.

The V gene is TRBV30, the J gene TRBJ2-7, with 7 bases identical to TRBD1. V was pared by 5 bases and J by 7 bases, with 8 bases of the junction left unmatched. Germline-derived CDR1 and CDR2 are GTSNPN and SVGIG (reference sequence). This CDR3 has 12 residues. The CDR3 nucleotides read TGTGCCTGGCGGCAGGGGGTTGGTGAGCAGTACTTC. It specifies CAWRQGVGEQYF.

The chain has TRBV9 and TRBJ1-2; D is unclear. V was trimmed by 0 bases and J by 0 bases, leaving 18 bases between them. CDR3 length: 18 amino acids. Germline V gene sequence: CDR1 SGDLS, CDR2 YYNGEE. CDR3 sequence: CASSVGPFGGDSNYGYTF. For the CDR3, the DNA is TGTGCCAGCAGCGTAGGCCCATTCGGTGGAGACTCTAACTATGGCTACACCTTC.

The rearrangement joins TRBV9 to TRBJ1-1; D is perhaps TRBD1 (5 bases). With 1 base removed from V and 3 bases from J, the gap between germline ends came to 7 bases. CDR3 length equals 13 residues. Looked up from germline, CDR1 is SGDLS and CDR2 is YYNGEE. The CDR3 reads CASSVSGDTEAFF. The CDR3, as DNA: TGTGCCAGCAGCGTATCGGGGGACACTGAAGCTTTCTTT.

The V and J genes are TRBV11-3 and TRBJ2-1, with 7 bases matching TRBD1. Germline CDR1 and CDR2: SGHNT and YENEEA. The junction had 3 bases not matched to a gene; V was cut back by 6 bases and J by 7 bases. The CDR3 consists of 12 residues. The CDR3 DNA sequence: TGTGCCAGCAGACAGGGGAGTAATGAGCAGTTCTTC. It codes for CASRQGSNEQFF.

The V and J genes are TRBV24-1 and TRBJ2-5; D ambiguous. V lost 4 bases, J lost 5 bases, and 13 bases lay in between. From germline, CDR1 is KGHDR and CDR2 SFDVKD. This CDR3 has 14 amino acids. The CDR3 DNA is TGTGCCACCAGTGAAATCGCCCTAAAGGAGACCCAGTACTTC. As protein: CATSEIALKETQYF.

This clone was counted a few times. One junction end does not reproduce the germline sequence, and a read error may be involved. The chain is built from TRBV18 and TRBJ1-3; a possible D gene is TRBD1 (6 bases). The CDR3 covers 15 residues. Per germline, CDR1 KGHSH and CDR2 LQKENI. As DNA, the CDR3 is TGTGCCAGCTCTACCGGGACAACCTCTGGAAACACCACATATTTT. Protein: CASSTGTTSGNTTYF.

The chain carries TRBV4-2 and TRBJ2-5; D possibly corresponds to TRBD2 (6 bases). The germline gives CDR1 LGHNA, CDR2 YNFKEQ. This CDR3 region has 18 residues. V lost 0 bases to trimming and J lost 3 bases, with 20 bases between them. The CDR3 region has the DNA TGTGCCAGCAGCCAAGAAGAGAAGGGAGCGGGTATCAAAGAGACCCAGTACTTC. This gives the protein CASSQEEKGAGIKETQYF.

This sequence joins TRBV7-3 and TRBJ1-6; 7 bases line up with TRBD1. CDR1 and CDR2 from the germline V gene are SGHTA and FQGTGA. Trimming cost V 5 bases and J 4 bases; bases outside gene matches: 14. The CDR3 runs 18 residues. The CDR3 is CASSPERGQSSYNSPLHF. In nucleotides, the CDR3 is TGTGCCAGCAGCCCGGAGAGGGGACAGTCAAGTTATAATTCACCCCTCCACTTT.

The chain uses TRBV20-1 and TRBJ2-7; D may be TRBD2 (6 bases). The CDR3 covers 11 residues. Trimming took off 3 bases at V and 6 bases at J, with 9 bases between the two ends. Per germline, CDR1 DFQATT and CDR2 SNEGSKA (reference sequence). CDR3 DNA: TGCAGTGCTAGTTCCGGGGGCGAGCAGTACTTC. Its protein product is CSASSGGEQYF.

The V gene is TRBV19, the J gene TRBJ1-1, with 7 nucleotides matching TRBD1. The V and J ends lost 4 bases and 4 bases, in that order; junction bases with no gene match: 3. The CDR3 runs to 13 residues. Germline loops: CDR1 LNHDA, CDR2 SQIVND (reference sequence). CDR3 DNA: TGTGCCAGTAGTAGACAGGGTGTCACTGAAGCTTTCTTT. Translation: CASSRQGVTEAFF. The variable domain in full, completed from reference TRBV19 and TRBJ1-1, reads DGGITQSPKYLFRKEGQNVTLSCEQNLNHDAMYWYRQDPGQGLRLIYYSQIVNDFQKGDIAEGYSVSREKKESFPLTVTSAQKNPTAFYLCASSRQGVTEAFFGQGTRLTVV.

This sequence joins TRBV11-3 and TRBJ2-5; a possible D gene is TRBD1 (6 bases). CDR1 is SGHNT, CDR2 YENEEA, per germline. V was cut by 0 bases and J by 5 bases, with 13 bases left in between. The CDR3 spans 15 residues. Written as DNA, the CDR3 is TGTGCCAGCAGCTTAGATCGAACAGGGTATGAGACCCAGTACTTC. Translating it yields CASSLDRTGYETQYF.

This rearrangement joins TRBV27 to TRBJ1-2, with TRBD1 matching over 7 bases. Germline lookup yields CDR1 MNHEY and CDR2 SMNVEV (reference sequence). There are 15 residues in the CDR3. Germline trimming cut 8 bases from V and 3 bases from J; bases unmatched to any gene: 12. CDR3 in amino acids: CASGQARGLDYGYTF. The DNA for the CDR3 is TGTGCCAGCGGCCAAGCTAGGGGGCTCGACTATGGCTACACCTTC.

The chain carries TRBV19 and TRBJ1-5; TRBD1 agrees at 8 bases. V shed 5 bases, J shed 3 bases, and the junction held 3 bases outside the gene matches. The CDR3 covers 14 residues. Germline V lookup: CDR1 LNHDA, CDR2 SQIVND (reference sequence). The CDR3, as DNA: TGTGCCAGTAGTGACAGGGGCTACAATCAGCCCCAGCATTTT. This translates into CASSDRGYNQPQHF. Full variable domain (remainder filled in from reference TRBV19 and TRBJ1-5): DGGITQSPKYLFRKEGQNVTLSCEQNLNHDAMYWYRQDPGQGLRLIYYSQIVNDFQKGDIAEGYSVSREKKESFPLTVTSAQKNPTAFYLCASSDRGYNQPQHFGDGTRLSIL.

This chain connects TRBV11-3 to TRBJ2-3; 9 bases map to TRBD1. The germline V gene encodes CDR1 SGHNT and CDR2 YENEEA. The J segment lost 0 bases and the V segment lost 5 bases, leaving 6 bases of the junction unmatched. The CDR3 length is 16 residues. In DNA form, the CDR3 reads TGTGCCAGCAGCCCATCACAGGGGGCTAGCACAGATACGCAGTATTTT. It yields the protein CASSPSQGASTDTQYF.